This TCR beta chain appears in the sequencing data of a study of T cells in tumors after PD-1 blockade. Clones were sequenced by immunoSEQ multiplex PCR, and TCRdb holds only the in-frame ones, with some missing. The repertoire has 45,000 to 60,000 clones, under 85% of them found once; the top ten carry about 9%. Trimming left V 3 bases short and J 0 bases short, with 11 bases between. This CDR3 spans 15 amino acids. Germline V gene lookup returns CDR1 MGHRA and CDR2 YSYEKL. Sample: PBMCs, taken before anti-PD-1 therapy. The TCR was taken from a human donor with advanced basal cell or squamous cell carcinoma (not recorded which). The chain carries TRBV4-1 and TRBJ1-2; D gene unclear. CDR3 sequence reads: CASSHLASANYGYTF. Written as DNA, the CDR3 is TGCGCCAGCAGCCACCTGGCTAGCGCTAACTATGGCTACACCTTC.